Each of the 20 T cell receptor beta chains below was sequenced from the same sample in a study of blood T cell repertoires in COVID-19. This table comes from immunoSEQ multiplex PCR, and its TCRdb copy is limited to in-frame clones, with some not included. The data show 25,000 to 35,000 clones, approximately 85% seen once. The sample consisted of peripheral blood. The receptors were sampled from a man aged 55 to 70 with active COVID-19.

This chain joins TRBV7-9 and TRBJ2-7; TRBD1 matches 8 bases. CDR3 length equals 14 residues. Germline CDR1 SEHNR, CDR2 FQNEAQ (reference sequence). With 3 bases clipped from V and 5 bases from J, the junction kept 6 bases outside the gene matches. The CDR3 DNA follows: TGTGCCAGCAGCTTTGACAGGGGTCAGAACGAGCAGTACTTC. This translates into CASSFDRGQNEQYF.

This clone was observed a handful of times. The rearrangement uses TRBV5-1 and TRBJ1-1; no clear D gene. The CDR3 has 14 residues. The germline gives CDR1 SGHRS, CDR2 YFSETQ. Trimming pared 4 bases from V and 2 bases from J, leaving 12 bases between. CDR3 in amino acids: CASSPRGFNTEAFF. CDR3 DNA sequence: TGCGCCAGCAGCCCGCGAGGATTTAACACTGAAGCTTTCTTT.

This clone has just one count. This chain uses TRBV3-1 (or the pseudogene TRBV3-2) with TRBJ2-1; the D gene is possibly TRBD1 (6 bases). The V end was cut by 6 bases, the J end by 4 bases, with 13 bases between. Germline lookup yields CDR1 LGHDT and CDR2 YNNKEL (reference sequence). The CDR3 loop spans 14 amino acids. DNA for the CDR3: TGTGCCAGCAGGCCCACTAGGGGGTACAATGAGCAGTTCTTC. Residues: CASRPTRGYNEQFF.

The CDR3 bases are TGTGCCAGCAGCCTCCAGACAGCCTCCTATGGCTACACCTTC. It translates to CASSLQTASYGYTF. The V call is TRBV7-9, the J call TRBJ1-2; D perhaps matches TRBD1 (5 bases). Germline CDR1 SEHNR, CDR2 FQNEAQ (reference sequence). Trimming stripped 5 bases from V and 4 bases from J, with 14 bases between. The CDR3 totals 14 residues.

The V gene is TRBV7-9, the J gene TRBJ2-5, with 13 positions matching TRBD2. V gave up 1 base and J gave up 2 bases; unmatched junction bases: 1. The CDR3 runs 16 residues. CDR1 and CDR2 (germline): SEHNR, FQNEAQ (reference sequence). The CDR3 spells CASSLGLAGGQETQYF. CDR3 nucleotide sequence: TGTGCCAGCAGCTTAGGACTAGCGGGGGGACAAGAGACCCAGTACTTC.

The chain is built from TRBV7-2 and TRBJ1-2; 8 positions agree with TRBD1. The J segment lost 2 bases and the V segment lost 5 bases, leaving 4 bases of the junction unmatched. Germline V gene lookup returns CDR1 SGHTA and CDR2 FQGNSA. This CDR3 has 14 amino acids. The CDR3 DNA follows: TGTGCCAGCAGCATCCGACAGGGGAACTATGGCTACACCTTC. Translated: CASSIRQGNYGYTF.

The V call is TRBV5-4, the J call TRBJ1-2; 8 bases line up with TRBD1. Germline-derived CDR1 and CDR2 are SGHNT and YYREEE (reference sequence). J was trimmed by 0 bases and V by 2 bases; bases with no gene match: 9. The CDR3 is made up of 17 amino acids. The CDR3 bases are TGTGCCAGCAGCTTCTTCCAGGGGGCGTCGGCTAACTATGGCTACACCTTC. Translated, it gives CASSFFQGASANYGYTF.

The V gene is TRBV7-9, the J gene TRBJ2-1, with 8 positions matching TRBD2. From germline, CDR1 is SEHNR and CDR2 FQNEAQ (reference sequence). The CDR3 covers 12 residues. V lost 4 bases, J lost 8 bases, and 1 base stayed unmatched. DNA of the CDR3: TGTGCCAGCAGCTCGGGAGGGGATGAGCAGTTCTTC. It yields the protein CASSSGGDEQFF.

The chain uses TRBV7-2 and TRBJ1-3; possibly TRBD1 for D (6 bases). Looked up from germline, CDR1 is SGHTA and CDR2 is FQGNSA. This CDR3 comprises 14 residues. V lost 5 bases to trimming and J lost 2 bases, with 10 bases between them. CDR3 sequence reads: CASSIRTAGNTIYF. CDR3 DNA: TGTGCCAGCAGCATAAGGACAGCTGGAAACACCATATATTTT.

The V gene is TRBV6-2 or TRBV6-3, the J gene TRBJ2-7; 10 nucleotides align to TRBD1. Germline V CDR1 and CDR2: MNHEY, SVGEGT. The CDR3 has 17 amino acids. Trimming at V came to 2 bases and at J to 5 bases, leaving 12 bases not matched to a gene. CDR3 DNA: TGTGCCAGCAGTTACGGTCCGGGACAGGGGCCGGGGGACGAGCAGTACTTC. This encodes CASSYGPGQGPGDEQYF.

CDR3 loop: CASSFVAGTDTQYF. The DNA for the CDR3 is TGTGCCAGCAGTTTCGTGGCGGGCACAGATACGCAGTATTTT. This chain uses TRBV28 with TRBJ2-3; D not certain. Germline V lookup: CDR1 MDHEN, CDR2 SYDVKM. The V end was cut by 3 bases, the J end by 1 base, with 8 bases between. This CDR3 comprises 14 residues.

CDR3 region: CASSQGLAGVWETQYF. The CDR3 bases are TGTGCCAGCAGCCAAGGACTAGCGGGAGTCTGGGAGACCCAGTACTTC. This sequence joins TRBV14 and TRBJ2-5; 12 bases are shared with TRBD2. Germline values: CDR1 SGHDN, CDR2 FVKESK. The length of the CDR3 is 16 residues. The V segment lost 1 base and the J segment 5 bases; nucleotides outside the gene matches: 5.

The V and J genes are TRBV6-4 and TRBJ1-1; TRBD1 agrees at 9 bases. There are 16 residues in the CDR3. V dropped 3 bases and J dropped 3; count of bases not matched to a gene: 8. Germline V CDR1 and CDR2: MRHNA, SNTAGT. CDR3 in DNA: TGTGCCAGCAGTGAGACCCCCCGACAGGGGGACACTGAAGCTTTCTTT. Translating gives CASSETPRQGDTEAFF.

This chain uses TRBV9 with TRBJ2-3; the match to TRBD2 covers 11 bases. V lost 1 base to trimming and J lost 3 bases; unmatched junction nucleotides: 7. This CDR3 spans 17 amino acids. Germline CDR1 SGDLS, CDR2 YYNGEE. Written as DNA, the CDR3 is TGTGCCAGCAGCGTAACTGGGACTAGCGGACTGACAGATACGCAGTATTTT. Translation: CASSVTGTSGLTDTQYF.

The rearrangement links TRBV7-3 to TRBJ2-1; D may be TRBD2 (6 bases). The V and J ends lost 2 bases and 4 bases respectively, with 12 bases between them. CDR1 and CDR2 (germline): SGHTA, FQGTGA. The CDR3 covers 15 residues. The CDR3 region has the DNA TGTGCCAGCAGCTTAGGGGGAGGACGGTACAATGAGCAGTTCTTC. It codes for CASSLGGGRYNEQFF.

The chain is built from TRBV19 and TRBJ1-2; D is ambiguous. Germline CDR1 and CDR2: LNHDA and SQIVND (reference sequence). This CDR3 contains 12 residues. Trimming removed 6 bases at V and 4 bases at J, with 9 bases between. The CDR3 DNA sequence: TGTGCCAGTAGATGGGCCTCCTATGGCTACACCTTC. As protein: CASRWASYGYTF.

The chain has TRBV7-2 and TRBJ2-2; TRBD2 is a possible D gene (5 bases). The CDR3 covers 16 residues. The V gene's germline CDR1 is SGHTA and CDR2 FQGNSA. Trimming cost V 2 bases and J 7 bases, with 17 bases left between them. The chain's CDR3 is CASSLIDDTRYGELFF. Written as DNA, the CDR3 is TGTGCCAGCAGCTTAATCGACGACACTAGATACGGGGAGCTGTTTTTT.

The chain recombines TRBV7-3 with TRBJ2-5, with D maybe TRBD1 (6 bases). The CDR3 extends over 13 amino acids. V shed 3 bases and J shed 7 bases, with 12 bases lying between them. CDR1 is SGHTA, CDR2 FQGTGA, per germline. The CDR3 here is CASSFSSTGTQYF. CDR3 bases: TGTGCCAGCAGCTTCAGCTCGACAGGGACCCAGTACTTC.

The chain recombines TRBV5-6 with TRBJ2-5, with 7 bases fitting TRBD1. CDR3 length equals 13 residues. V lost 4 bases to trimming and J lost 2 bases; unmatched junction nucleotides: 2. Germline values: CDR1 SGHDT, CDR2 YYEEEE. The CDR3 DNA reads as TGTGCCAGCAGCCTGGGACAGCAAGAGACCCAGTACTTC. It is translated as CASSLGQQETQYF.

V usage is TRBV28 and J usage is TRBJ2-2; maybe TRBD2 (5 bases). Germline CDR1 is MDHEN and CDR2 is SYDVKM. Trimming took 8 bases from V and 5 from J, leaving 18 bases between them. The CDR3 length is 15 residues. CDR3 DNA: TGTGCCAGCCGGCGCGGTGGTTCGGGGACCGGGGAGCTGTTTTTT. It translates to CASRRGGSGTGELFF.